This entry lists 27 T cell receptor beta chains sequenced from one sample in a study of cytomegalovirus exposure and HLA in healthy donors. Primers for the PCR totalled 60 Vbeta and 13 Jbeta. Only in-frame clones appear in the TCRdb table, and some are missing; sequencing was by immunoSEQ multiplex PCR. The sample contains over 250,000 clones, 65% to 85% of which appear only once. Sequencing was done on a sample of PBMCs. These receptors were obtained from a female donor in good health and CMV-seronegative.

In this sample, this clone turned up a few times. The chain couples TRBV2 to TRBJ1-2, with a tentative D call TRBD1 (5 bases). V lost 6 bases to trimming and J lost 4 bases, with 15 bases between them. The CDR3 has 14 amino acids. Per the germline V gene, CDR1 is SNHLY and CDR2 is FYNNEI. The CDR3 sequence is CASRGGSSSYGYTF. The DNA for the CDR3 is TGTGCCAGCAGGGGGGGGTCTTCTAGCTATGGCTACACCTTC.

CDR3 loop: CATREGGTDTQYF. In nucleotides, the CDR3 is TGTGCCACCCGGGAGGGCGGCACAGATACGCAGTATTTT. V gene TRBV6-6 combines with J gene TRBJ2-3; 8 bases fit TRBD2. Germline V gene data show CDR1 as MNHNY and CDR2 as SVGAGI (reference sequence). This CDR3 has 13 residues. V gave up 10 bases and J gave up 1 base; unmatched junction bases: 4.

This clone was detected only a few times. The CDR3 protein is CASNVGGTGELFF. The CDR3 nucleotides are TGTGCCAGCAATGTCGGGGGCACCGGGGAGCTGTTTTTT. The V gene is TRBV2, the J gene TRBJ2-2; tentative D call: TRBD2 (6 bases). CDR3 length: 13 amino acids. Per germline, CDR1 SNHLY and CDR2 FYNNEI. Trimming took off 7 bases at V and 4 bases at J, with 10 bases between the two ends.

In DNA form, the CDR3 reads TGTGCCAGCTCACCAATCGCGAGCGGGAGAAACACCGGGGAGCTGTTTTTT. It translates to CASSPIASGRNTGELFF. The chain employs TRBV18 and TRBJ2-2; TRBD2 matches 8 bases. The V segment lost 2 bases and the J segment 2 bases; nucleotides outside the gene matches: 7. This CDR3 region has 17 residues. The germline V gene has CDR1 KGHSH and CDR2 LQKENI.

This chain connects TRBV5-6 to TRBJ2-7; 12 bases line up with TRBD2. There are 16 residues in the CDR3. V lost 4 bases and J lost 4; bases outside the gene matches: 9. Germline V CDR1 and CDR2: SGHDT, YYEEEE. The CDR3 reads CASSASTSGRIYEQYF. The DNA of the CDR3 is TGTGCCAGCAGCGCATCAACTAGCGGGAGGATTTACGAGCAGTACTTC. The whole variable domain, filled in from reference TRBV5-6 and TRBJ2-7, reads DAGVTQSPTHLIKTRGQQVTLRCSPKSGHDTVSWYQQALGQGPQFIFQYYEEEERQRGNFPDRFSGHQFPNYSSELNVNALLLGDSALYLCASSASTSGRIYEQYFGPGTRLTVT.

The CDR3 DNA sequence: TGCGCCAGCGGCACACTAGCGGGAGGGCCACCTGAGCAGTTCTTC. Translation: CASGTLAGGPPEQFF. The V and J genes are TRBV5-1 and TRBJ2-1; 13 bases are a match to TRBD2. V trimming: 7 bases; J trimming: 9 bases; junction bases outside the gene matches: 10. This CDR3 spans 15 amino acids. Looked up from germline, CDR1 is SGHRS and CDR2 is YFSETQ.

V gene TRBV6-5 combines with J gene TRBJ2-7, with 7 bases lining up with TRBD2. Germline CDR1 reads MNHEY; CDR2 reads SVGAGI. The trim removed 2 bases at V and 4 bases at J, leaving 5 bases unmatched. The CDR3 is 14 residues long. CDR3 residues: CASSYQGGLYEQYF. The CDR3, as DNA: TGTGCCAGCAGTTACCAGGGAGGGCTTTACGAGCAGTACTTC.

CDR3 sequence reads: CSVEMEDTQYF. As DNA, the CDR3 is TGCAGCGTTGAAATGGAGGATACGCAGTATTTT. The chain carries TRBV29-1 and TRBJ2-3, with unresolved D. The CDR3 spans 11 residues. Trimming cost V 2 bases and J 6 bases, with 6 bases left between them. In germline, CDR1 is SQVTM, CDR2 ANQGSEA.

This rearrangement joins TRBV7-9 to TRBJ2-3, with D unclear. Germline V gene sequence: CDR1 SEHNR, CDR2 FQNEAQ (reference sequence). CDR3 size: 13 residues. Trimming pared 0 bases from V and 5 bases from J, leaving 6 bases between. This CDR3 reads CASSLAVEDTQYF. In DNA form, the CDR3 reads TGTGCCAGCAGCTTAGCGGTAGAAGATACGCAGTATTTT.

V and J are TRBV6-5 and TRBJ2-7; unclear D gene. CDR3 length: 11 amino acids. Germline assignment: CDR1 MNHEY and CDR2 SVGAGI. V lost 8 bases and J lost 3, with 8 bases in between. CDR3 sequence: CASGALYEQYF. The CDR3 DNA follows: TGTGCCAGCGGAGCGCTCTACGAGCAGTACTTC.

The table lists this clone with a few counts. This chain connects TRBV27 to TRBJ2-7; a possible D gene is TRBD1 (5 bases). Germline lookup yields CDR1 MNHEY and CDR2 SMNVEV (reference sequence). V was clipped by 5 bases and J by 6 bases, with 14 bases between them. The CDR3 is 13 amino acids. DNA for the CDR3: TGTGCCAGCAGTAGACCGCAGGGAAGCGAGCAGTACTTC. Residues: CASSRPQGSEQYF.

The chain joins TRBV7-2 to TRBJ2-1; 11 bases align to TRBD2. The CDR3 spans 15 residues. V shed 4 bases and J 7 bases; nucleotides not matched to a gene: 6. Germline-derived CDR1 and CDR2 are SGHTA and FQGNSA. CDR3 coding DNA: TGTGCCAGCAGCTCTCGATTAGCGGGAGGGAATGAGCAGTTCTTC. Translating it yields CASSSRLAGGNEQFF.

The chain is built from TRBV21-1 and TRBJ2-3; the table's D call TRBD1 went unverified against the DNA. TRBV21-1 is an annotated pseudogene. The CDR3 sequence is 19 residues long. The CDR3 DNA reads TGTGCCAGCAGCGGCCGGGACACCCCACTCTCCTGGAGCACAGATACGCAGTATTTT. Protein: CASSGRDTPLSWSTDTQYF.

The chain carries TRBV11-2 and TRBJ1-6; D not resolved. The length of the CDR3 is 14 residues. The V and J ends lost 5 bases and 4 bases respectively, with 9 bases between them. The germline V gene has CDR1 SGHAT and CDR2 FQNNGV. The CDR3 sequence: CASSQARYNSPLHF. DNA for the CDR3: TGTGCCAGCAGCCAAGCACGATATAATTCACCCCTCCACTTT.

The chain joins TRBV28 to TRBJ1-5, with D hard to call. CDR3 length equals 12 residues. Germline V gives CDR1 MDHEN, CDR2 SYDVKM. Trimming took 8 bases from V and 4 from J, leaving 9 bases between them. DNA for the CDR3: TGTGCCAGCCGCGAGACAAATCAGCCCCAGCATTTT. Encoded protein: CASRETNQPQHF.

V gene TRBV4-1 combines with J gene TRBJ2-7, with D possibly matching TRBD1 (5 bases). Germline CDR1 MGHRA, CDR2 YSYEKL. This CDR3 has 16 amino acids. V lost 1 base, J lost 5 bases, and 18 bases lay in between. CDR3 sequence: CASSQVGVRGNHEQYF. In nucleotides, the CDR3 is TGCGCCAGCAGCCAAGTAGGGGTAAGAGGTAACCACGAGCAGTACTTC.

This chain joins TRBV11-3 and TRBJ2-5, with TRBD1 as a possible D gene (7 bases). The length of the CDR3 is 13 residues. The germline gives CDR1 SGHNT, CDR2 YENEEA. V shed 3 bases and J shed 3 bases, with 8 bases lying between them. CDR3 nucleotide sequence: TGTGCCAGCAGCTTCAGGGGGGAAGAGACCCAGTACTTC. This codes for CASSFRGEETQYF.

J is TRBJ2-7 and V is TRBV6-6, with D uncertain. CDR1 and CDR2 (germline): MNHNY, SVGAGI (reference sequence). The CDR3 is made up of 11 amino acids. V shed 5 bases and J shed 6 bases, with 8 bases lying between them. The DNA for the CDR3 is TGTGCCAGCAGTGCCTCTAGCGAGCAGTACTTC. Translation gives CASSASSEQYF.

The rearrangement joins TRBV11-2 to TRBJ2-5, with D maybe TRBD1 (6 bases). The CDR3 length is 15 residues. V gave up 5 bases and J gave up 5 bases, with 18 bases separating them. CDR1 is SGHAT, CDR2 FQNNGV, per germline. CDR3 loop: CASSPPPQGRETQYF. Here the CDR3 DNA reads TGTGCCAGCAGCCCCCCCCCACAGGGTCGGGAGACCCAGTACTTC.

The V gene is TRBV28, the J gene TRBJ2-1; the D gene is possibly TRBD1 (6 bases). The CDR3 is 17 residues long. Per germline, CDR1 MDHEN and CDR2 SYDVKM. Trimming cost V 2 bases and J 2 bases, with 16 bases left between them. The CDR3 loop is CASSLVAQGLTYNEQFF. In DNA, the CDR3 is TGTGCCAGCAGTTTAGTCGCTCAGGGGCTTACCTACAATGAGCAGTTCTTC.

This clone was seen only a few times. The chain's CDR3 is CASSEFTGQVISPLHF. The CDR3 DNA reads as TGTGCCAGCAGTGAATTTACCGGACAAGTAATTTCACCCCTCCACTTT. This chain uses TRBV25-1 with TRBJ1-6, with D perhaps TRBD1 (5 bases). The V end lost 1 base, the J end lost 9 bases, and 16 bases lay between the germline ends. Germline-derived CDR1 and CDR2 are MGHDK and SYGVNS. The CDR3 has 16 residues.

The chain uses TRBV29-1 and TRBJ1-2; D remains ambiguous. Germline V gene lookup returns CDR1 SQVTM and CDR2 ANQGSEA. The ends were cut back, 7 bases at V and 4 bases at J, with 10 bases in the middle. The CDR3 is 11 residues long. The chain's CDR3 is CSAAAAYGYTF. The CDR3 nucleotides are TGCAGCGCCGCTGCGGCCTATGGCTACACCTTC.

This clone occurred a few times. CDR3 protein: CASSVGRIYGNTIYF. The CDR3 DNA follows: TGTGCCAGCAGCGTAGGAAGAATCTATGGAAACACCATATATTTT. This chain connects TRBV9 to TRBJ1-3, with no clear D. The CDR3 has 15 amino acids. V was pared by 0 bases and J by 3 bases, with 10 bases between. The germline V gene encodes CDR1 SGDLS and CDR2 YYNGEE.

The chain uses TRBV23-1 and TRBJ2-2, with 10 nucleotides matching TRBD1. TRBV23-1 has ORF status, its function being uncertain. The CDR3 is made up of 21 amino acids. V was clipped by 3 bases and J by 2 bases; unmatched bases: 18. In nucleotides, the CDR3 is TGCGCCAGCAGTCACCCGCCTCCCGGGACAGGGGCCAAACTTAACACCGGGGAGCTGTTTTTT. Translation gives CASSHPPPGTGAKLNTGELFF.

This chain connects TRBV10-1 to TRBJ2-5; TRBD1 might be the D (6 bases). The DNA end favors TRBJ2-7, so the J call may be wrong. This CDR3 contains 13 residues. Germline V gene sequence: CDR1 WNHNN, CDR2 SYGVQD (reference sequence). The CDR3: CASSEGTLYEQYF. The CDR3 DNA reads TGCGCCAGCAGTGAGGGGACACTGTACGAGCAGTACTTC.

This clone occurred a few times. The CDR3 loop is CASSLRAGAQYF. CDR3 bases: TGTGCCAGCAGCCTCCGCGCAGGGGCGCAGTACTTC. V gene TRBV7-2 combines with J gene TRBJ2-5, with D possibly matching TRBD1 (6 bases). The V and J ends lost 5 bases and 11 bases respectively, with 15 bases between them. Germline V gives CDR1 SGHTA, CDR2 FQGNSA. The CDR3 is 12 amino acids.

This clone was counted a few times. One junction end disagrees with the germline gene, perhaps due to a read error. The chain is built from TRBV7-2 and TRBJ1-5; 8 nucleotides align to TRBD1. The V gene's germline CDR1 is SGHTA and CDR2 FQGNSA. This CDR3 is built from 16 residues. CDR3 coding DNA: TGTGCCAGCAGCTTACAGTCGCCAGGGGGCAACCAGCCCCAGCATTTT. It encodes CASSLQSPGGNQPQHF.